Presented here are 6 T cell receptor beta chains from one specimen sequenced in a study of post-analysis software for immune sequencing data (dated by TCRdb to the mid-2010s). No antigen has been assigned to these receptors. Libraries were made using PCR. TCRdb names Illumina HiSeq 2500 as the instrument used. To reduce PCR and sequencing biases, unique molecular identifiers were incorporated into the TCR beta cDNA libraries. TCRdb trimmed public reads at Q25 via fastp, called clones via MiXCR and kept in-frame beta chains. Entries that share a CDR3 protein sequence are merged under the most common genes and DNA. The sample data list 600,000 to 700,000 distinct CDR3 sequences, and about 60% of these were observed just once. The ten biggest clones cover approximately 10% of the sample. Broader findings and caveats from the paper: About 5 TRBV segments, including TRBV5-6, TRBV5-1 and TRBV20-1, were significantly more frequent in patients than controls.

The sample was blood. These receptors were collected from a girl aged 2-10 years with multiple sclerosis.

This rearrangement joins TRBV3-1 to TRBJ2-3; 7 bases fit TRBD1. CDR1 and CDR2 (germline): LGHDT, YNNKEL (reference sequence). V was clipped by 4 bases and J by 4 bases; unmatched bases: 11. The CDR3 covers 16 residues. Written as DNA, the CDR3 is TGTGCCAGCAGCCCGTTACAGGGGATAGGGCCAGATACGCAGTATTTT. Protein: CASSPLQGIGPDTQYF.

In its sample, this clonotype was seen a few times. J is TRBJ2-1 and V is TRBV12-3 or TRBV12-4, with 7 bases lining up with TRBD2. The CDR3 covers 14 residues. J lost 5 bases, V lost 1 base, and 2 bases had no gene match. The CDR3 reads CASSLGLAHNEQFF. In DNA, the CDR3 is TGTGCCAGCAGTTTAGGACTAGCCCACAATGAGCAGTTCTTC.

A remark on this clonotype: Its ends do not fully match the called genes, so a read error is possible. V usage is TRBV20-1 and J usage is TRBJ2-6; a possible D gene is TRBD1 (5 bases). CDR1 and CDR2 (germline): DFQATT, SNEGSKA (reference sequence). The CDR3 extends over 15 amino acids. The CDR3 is CSARRTNSGANALTF. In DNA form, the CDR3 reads TGCAGTGCCAGACGGACGAACTCTGGGGCCAACGCCCTGACTTTC.

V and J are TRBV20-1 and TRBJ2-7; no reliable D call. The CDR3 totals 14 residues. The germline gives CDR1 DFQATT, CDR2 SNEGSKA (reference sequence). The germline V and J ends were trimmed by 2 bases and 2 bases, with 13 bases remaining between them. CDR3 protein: CSARMGIPTYEQYF. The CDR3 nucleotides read TGCAGTGCTAGAATGGGTATTCCCACCTACGAGCAGTACTTC.

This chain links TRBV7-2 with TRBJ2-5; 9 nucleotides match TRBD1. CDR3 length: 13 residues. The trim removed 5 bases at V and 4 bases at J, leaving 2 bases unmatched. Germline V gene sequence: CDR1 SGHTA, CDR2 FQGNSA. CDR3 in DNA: TGTGCCAGCAGCGGGGACAGGGCAGAGACCCAGTACTTC. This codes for CASSGDRAETQYF.

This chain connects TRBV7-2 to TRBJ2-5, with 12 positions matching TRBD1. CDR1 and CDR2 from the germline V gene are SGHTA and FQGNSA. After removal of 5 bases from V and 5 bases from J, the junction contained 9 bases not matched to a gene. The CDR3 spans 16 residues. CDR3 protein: CASSHGTGGRRETQYF. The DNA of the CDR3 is TGTGCCAGCAGCCATGGGACAGGGGGCCGGCGGGAGACCCAGTACTTC.